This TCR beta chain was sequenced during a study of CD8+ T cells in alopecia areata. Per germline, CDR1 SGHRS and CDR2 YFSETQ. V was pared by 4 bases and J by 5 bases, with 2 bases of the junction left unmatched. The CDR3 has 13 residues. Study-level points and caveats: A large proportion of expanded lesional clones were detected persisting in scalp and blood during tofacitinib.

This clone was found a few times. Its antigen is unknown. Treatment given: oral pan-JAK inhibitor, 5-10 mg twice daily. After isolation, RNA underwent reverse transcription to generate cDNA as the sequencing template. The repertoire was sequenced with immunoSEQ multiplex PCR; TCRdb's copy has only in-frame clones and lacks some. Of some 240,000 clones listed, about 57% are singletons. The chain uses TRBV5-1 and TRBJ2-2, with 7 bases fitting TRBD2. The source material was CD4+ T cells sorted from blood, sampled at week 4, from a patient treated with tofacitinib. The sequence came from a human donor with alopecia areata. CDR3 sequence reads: CASSRRGTGELFF. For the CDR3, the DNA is TGCGCCAGCAGCCGGCGGGGGACCGGGGAGCTGTTTTTT.